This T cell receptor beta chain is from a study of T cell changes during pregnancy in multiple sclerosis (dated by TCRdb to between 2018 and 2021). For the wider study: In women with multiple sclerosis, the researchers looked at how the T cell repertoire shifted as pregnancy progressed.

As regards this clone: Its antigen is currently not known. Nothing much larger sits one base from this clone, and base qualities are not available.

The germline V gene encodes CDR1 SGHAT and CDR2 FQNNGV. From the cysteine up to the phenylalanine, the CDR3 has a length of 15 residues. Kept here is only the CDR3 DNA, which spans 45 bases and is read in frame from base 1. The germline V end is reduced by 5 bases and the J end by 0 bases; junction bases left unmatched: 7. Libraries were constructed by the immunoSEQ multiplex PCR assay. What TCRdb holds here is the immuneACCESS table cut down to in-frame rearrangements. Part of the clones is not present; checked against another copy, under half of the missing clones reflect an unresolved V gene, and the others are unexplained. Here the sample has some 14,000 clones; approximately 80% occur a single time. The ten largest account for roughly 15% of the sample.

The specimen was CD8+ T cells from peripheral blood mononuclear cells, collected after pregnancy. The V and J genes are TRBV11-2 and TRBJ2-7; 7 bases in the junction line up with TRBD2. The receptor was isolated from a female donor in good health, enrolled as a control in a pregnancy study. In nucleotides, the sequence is TGTGCCAGCAGCCGGGAGGTGGGCCGCTCCTACGAGCAGTACTTC. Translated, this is CASSREVGRSYEQYF.